This TCR beta chain was observed in a study of T-cell reconstitution after alpha-beta-depleted transplantation in children. For TCRbeta, the library was prepared with unique molecular identifiers. TCRdb re-called the PCR reads with MiXCR, one entry per CDR3 protein. This sample has some 200,000 distinct CDR3 sequences, with approximately 7% found just once. This clonotype was observed many times. The clonotype originates from a human donor who donated a stem cell graft to a child with Wiskott-Aldrich syndrome. Specimen: PBMCs from the stem cell graft donor, collected from the stem cell graft.

CDR3 in amino acids: CATTPLPAGFKTDTQYF. The CDR3, as DNA: TGTGCCACCACCCCTCTCCCAGCGGGGTTTAAGACAGATACGCAGTATTTT. The rearrangement uses TRBV15 and TRBJ2-3; 7 positions agree with TRBD2. The ends lost 7 bases at V and 3 bases at J; junction bases unmatched: 16. Germline V gene data show CDR1 as LNHNV and CDR2 as YYDKDF (reference sequence). There are 17 residues in the CDR3.